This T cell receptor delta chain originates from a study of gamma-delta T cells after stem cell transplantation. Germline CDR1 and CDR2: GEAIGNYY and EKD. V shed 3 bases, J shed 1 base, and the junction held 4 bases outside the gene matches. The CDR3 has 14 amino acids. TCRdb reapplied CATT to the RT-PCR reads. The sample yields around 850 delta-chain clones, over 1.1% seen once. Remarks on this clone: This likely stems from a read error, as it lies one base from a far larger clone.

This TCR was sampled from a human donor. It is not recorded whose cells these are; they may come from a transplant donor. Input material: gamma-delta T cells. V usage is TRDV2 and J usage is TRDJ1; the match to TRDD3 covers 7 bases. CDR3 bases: TGTGCCTGTGACGGACTGGGGCTCACCGATAAACTCATCTTT. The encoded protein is CACDGLGLTDKLIF.